The 3 T cell receptor beta chains in this list originate from one sample, sequenced in a study of T cell responses to AZD1222 COVID-19 vaccine. The assay was immunoSEQ multiplex PCR, and TCRdb's table has in-frame clones only and misses some. The table includes 150,000 to 200,000 clones, roughly 92% detected once. Here the sequenced sample was peripheral blood, taken on day 0 of AZD1222 vaccination. The receptors here all came from an adult in good health.

The genes are TRBV28 and TRBJ1-2; D gene ambiguous. This CDR3 spans 15 amino acids. Germline loops: CDR1 MDHEN, CDR2 SYDVKM. V dropped 5 bases and J dropped 4 bases, with 17 bases sitting between them. The CDR3: CASSIWAKGPYGYTF. CDR3 sequence (DNA): TGTGCCAGCAGTATTTGGGCTAAAGGACCCTATGGCTACACCTTC.

The J gene is TRBJ2-1, the V gene TRBV11-2, with 16 bases lining up with TRBD2. The CDR3 extends over 15 amino acids. Germline V gene sequence: CDR1 SGHAT, CDR2 FQNNGV. Trimming cost V 5 bases and J 8 bases; bases outside gene matches: 3. The CDR3 DNA follows: TGTGCCAGCAGCCCCGGGACTAGCGGGGGGGATGAGCAGTTCTTC. This sequence encodes CASSPGTSGGDEQFF.

J is TRBJ2-7 and V is TRBV7-9; D not certain. The V gene lost 5 bases and the J gene lost 0 bases, with 8 bases spanning the gap. The CDR3 runs 13 residues. CDR1 and CDR2 from the germline V gene are SEHNR and FQNEAQ (reference sequence). The CDR3 region is CASSPTASYEQYF. The CDR3 nucleotides are TGTGCCAGCAGCCCGACGGCCTCCTACGAGCAGTACTTC.